Detailed here is one T cell receptor beta chain. Germline assignment: CDR1 DFQATT and CDR2 SNEGSKA (reference sequence). The CDR3 consists of 14 residues. V lost 0 bases to trimming and J lost 7 bases, with 13 bases between them. A sample-barcoded 5' primer and a J-beta primer mix were used in a second PCR of roughly 6 to 12 cycles. Every cDNA molecule bore a tag from a template-switch adaptor containing 12 random nucleotides. Each CDR3 protein gets one entry after TCRdb re-called the 5' RACE reads with MiXCR. Of approximately 800,000 distinct CDR3 sequences listed, less than 80% are singletons. The data are from a study of blood T cells in healthy people across ages.

This sequence was found in a young man in good health. The sample comprised blood. V and J are TRBV20-1 and TRBJ1-5, with no clear D. The CDR3 DNA reads TGCAGTGCTAGAGATCTCCCACCGTCCCAGCCCCAGCATTTT. Its protein product is CSARDLPPSQPQHF.